A single sample is the source of the 13 T cell receptor beta chains below, sequenced in a study of blood T cell repertoires in COVID-19. TCRdb's copy holds only in-frame clones and misses some; the assay was immunoSEQ multiplex PCR. The data hold approximately 75,000 clones, with roughly 78% observed a single time. Sequencing input: peripheral blood. The receptors were gathered from a human donor in a cohort sampled during active COVID-19.

The V gene is TRBV29-1, the J gene TRBJ2-1; maybe TRBD1 (5 bases). This CDR3 spans 11 amino acids. Germline V gene lookup returns CDR1 SQVTM and CDR2 ANQGSEA. V was clipped by 4 bases and J by 6 bases, with 7 bases between them. DNA for the CDR3: TGCAGCGTTGCCAGGGCCAATGAGCAGTTCTTC. This sequence encodes CSVARANEQFF.

The rearrangement joins TRBV12-3 or TRBV12-4 to TRBJ1-1; 7 bases map to TRBD1. This CDR3 region has 13 residues. J gave up 4 bases and V 6 bases, and 5 bases lay outside the gene matches. As DNA, the CDR3 is TGTGCCAGCAGACGACAGGGAACCACTGAAGCTTTCTTT. This translates into CASRRQGTTEAFF.

This clone showed up just a few times. CDR3 sequence (DNA): TGTGCCAGCTCACCACCCGCCAGGGTATCTTACGAGCAGTACTTC. Translating gives CASSPPARVSYEQYF. This chain joins TRBV18 and TRBJ2-7, with D perhaps TRBD1 (5 bases). The length of the CDR3 is 15 residues. Trimming removed 0 bases from V and 4 bases from J, with 13 bases in between. Germline V gene sequence: CDR1 KGHSH, CDR2 LQKENI.

This chain uses TRBV12-5 with TRBJ2-7; TRBD1 matches at 7 bases. V lost 6 bases and J lost 5; bases outside the gene matches: 13. Germline assignment: CDR1 LGHNT and CDR2 FRNRAP. The CDR3 consists of 15 residues. The CDR3, as DNA: TGTGCTAGTGGATCAAGGGGGCAGTCTTTCCACGAGCAGTACTTC. Its translation is CASGSRGQSFHEQYF.

This chain connects TRBV18 to TRBJ1-1; 7 positions agree with TRBD1. The CDR3 is made up of 13 amino acids. Losses at the gene ends were 5 bases for V and 5 bases for J; bases not matched to a gene: 5. Germline-derived CDR1 and CDR2 are KGHSH and LQKENI. The CDR3 DNA reads TGTGCCAGCTCAACGGGACAGTCAACTGAAGCTTTCTTT. Amino acid sequence: CASSTGQSTEAFF.

This clone came up a few times. The chain joins TRBV7-9 to TRBJ1-5; D gene unclear. Looked up from germline, CDR1 is SEHNR and CDR2 is FQNEAQ (reference sequence). V was shortened by 1 base and J by 4 bases, with 8 bases between the two germline ends. The CDR3 is 14 amino acids. The CDR3 is CASSLGRENQPQHF. CDR3 nucleotides: TGTGCCAGCAGCTTAGGACGGGAGAATCAGCCCCAGCATTTT. The full variable domain, rest sourced from reference TRBV7-9 and TRBJ1-5, is DTGVSQNPRHKITKRGQNVTFRCDPISEHNRLYWYRQTLGQGPEFLTYFQNEAQLEKSRLLSDRFSAERPKGSFSTLEIQRTEQGDSAMYLCASSLGRENQPQHFGDGTRLSIL.

The chain is built from TRBV20-1 and TRBJ1-1, with a weak D call TRBD1 (6 bases). Germline-derived CDR1 and CDR2 are DFQATT and SNEGSKA (reference sequence). The V end lost 6 bases, the J end lost 4 bases, and 12 bases lay between the germline ends. The CDR3 is 12 amino acids. The DNA of the CDR3 is TGCAGTGCAAGTTCAGGGGTCACTGAAGCTTTCTTT. This sequence encodes CSASSGVTEAFF.

This clone came up a few times. The rearrangement links TRBV10-1 to TRBJ2-7; 8 bases are shared with TRBD1. Germline V gene sequence: CDR1 WNHNN, CDR2 SYGVQD (reference sequence). J was trimmed by 10 bases and V by 6 bases; bases with no gene match: 20. This CDR3 has 16 amino acids. As DNA, the CDR3 is TGCGCCAGCAGGATACTTCGGCAGGGGGCGACATCAGAACAGTACTTC. Amino acids: CASRILRQGATSEQYF.

This chain joins TRBV6-5 and TRBJ1-2; possible D gene TRBD1, 6 bases. The germline gives CDR1 MNHEY, CDR2 SVGAGI. Trimming cost V 5 bases and J 3 bases, with 13 bases left between them. This CDR3 comprises 14 residues. CDR3 DNA: TGTGCCAGCAGTAAACTAGGGACATACTATGGCTACACCTTC. It is translated as CASSKLGTYYGYTF.

This sequence joins TRBV7-9 and TRBJ2-3; TRBD2 agrees at 10 bases. The V segment lost 4 bases and the J segment 4 bases; nucleotides outside the gene matches: 17. The germline CDR1 and CDR2 sequences are SEHNR and FQNEAQ (reference sequence). The CDR3 contains 19 residues. In DNA form, the CDR3 reads TGTGCCAGCAGCTCAAGCGGGGGGGGCCTCAGAAACCGCGCAGATACGCAGTATTTT. This translates into CASSSSGGGLRNRADTQYF.

The rearrangement uses TRBV3-1 (or the pseudogene TRBV3-2) and TRBJ2-5; 9 bases are shared with TRBD2. The CDR3 consists of 16 residues. Germline lookup yields CDR1 LGHDT and CDR2 YNNKEL (reference sequence). With V trimmed by 0 bases and J by 2 bases, 4 bases remained unmatched. CDR3 DNA sequence: TGTGCCAGCAGCCAAGAGGCGGCGGGGGGGCAAGAGACCCAGTACTTC. The encoded protein is CASSQEAAGGQETQYF.

The rearrangement links TRBV5-5 to TRBJ2-5; possibly TRBD2 for D (6 bases). Germline V lookup: CDR1 SGHKS, CDR2 YYEKEE (reference sequence). V lost 4 bases, J lost 1 base, and 17 bases lay in between. The CDR3 totals 16 residues. The CDR3 sequence: CASSQGGRTTQETQYF. The DNA for the CDR3 is TGTGCCAGCAGCCAGGGTGGTAGGACTACCCAAGAGACCCAGTACTTC.

This clone was seen a few times. The chain employs TRBV19 and TRBJ1-1; TRBD1 might be the D (5 bases). The CDR3 sequence is 13 residues long. V was shortened by 5 bases and J by 7 bases, with 14 bases between the two germline ends. Looked up from germline, CDR1 is LNHDA and CDR2 is SQIVND (reference sequence). CDR3 bases: TGTGCCAGTAGTGGCCAGGGATACCTTGAAGCTTTCTTT. Its protein product is CASSGQGYLEAFF.